This TCR beta chain emerged from a study of Graves' ophthalmopathy and Graves' hyperthyroidism. Across the study: No ophthalmopathy within 18 months of follow-up signified stable hyperthyroidism.

This clonotype came up once. The antigen is unknown. Using RNA transcripts, the TCR beta CDR3 regions were amplified. In the first round, RT-PCR was carried out with HTBI primers, and a multiplex PCR formed the second round. TCRdb fed the multiplex PCR reads into MiXCR, producing one record per CDR3 protein. The repertoire consists of about 1.2 million distinct CDR3 sequences, with 35% to 40% occurring once and the leading ten covering around 10%. The hyperthyroidism patients had a new diagnosis of under 2 months' duration and were aged 18 to 65. Orbital computed tomography, thyroid ultrasound, TRAb, serum thyroxine and clinical symptoms formed the basis of diagnosis. Study-level points and caveats: Blood also contained most of the expanded thyroid clonotypes above 0.001 frequency.

CDR1 and CDR2 (germline): SQVTM, ANQGSEA. V was trimmed by 7 bases and J by 3 bases, leaving 15 bases between them. This CDR3 spans 13 amino acids. The sequencing input was peripheral blood or thyroid tissue (not recorded which). This clonotype originated in an adult man with Graves' hyperthyroidism. The V and J genes are TRBV29-1 and TRBJ2-5, with D perhaps matching TRBD2 (6 bases). The CDR3 DNA reads as TGCAGCGCCGGAGGAGGGGCGGAAGAGACCCAGTACTTC. Protein: CSAGGGAEETQYF.